The entry below gives a single TCR beta chain sequence along with its context. Its antigen remains unidentified. Qualities for individual bases were not recorded, and no much larger clone is one base off. The sample comes from a study of blood T cell repertoires in COVID-19 (TCRdb year 2020). Looking at the study overall: The collaborator samples originated in the United States, Italy and Spain and spanned the acute and convalescent phases of COVID-19. The samples were drawn from the first 160 participants of the ongoing ImmuneRACE study and from roughly 1,300 subjects provided by 6 global collaborators. A freely available public database, intended as a resource for researchers studying the immune response to SARS-CoV-2, is where the repertoires were released. Sample metadata almost always included a de-identified subject ID, COVID-19 status, age in years and sex. Deeply sampled blood TCRbeta repertoires from subjects exposed to, actively infected with, or recovered from COVID-19 were included in the dataset. Where available, HLA class I and class II types were taken from metadata supplied by the sample provider and were not determined by assay-based typing. The prospective study material was composed of cDNA or gDNA derived from T cells, B-cell-depleted T cells, or PBMCs.

CDR1 MNHEY and CDR2 SVGEGT are derived from the germline V gene. Trimming costs V 6 bases and J 3 bases, and their ends lie 12 bases apart. The CDR3, from cysteine to phenylalanine, totals 14 residues. The read is trimmed to its CDR3 DNA, 42 bases read in frame from base 1. The immunoSEQ Assay, a bias-controlled multiplex PCR, was used to amplify TCRbeta CDR3 regions from genomic DNA. From the authors' description of their analysis: The number of nucleated cells in each sample was estimated from the amplification of reference gene primers within the assay. To quantify the absolute abundance of each unique TCRbeta CDR3 rearrangement, sequence reads were collapsed and filtered. Productive Simpson clonality was computed per sample as the square root of Simpson's diversity index over productive rearrangements. This is the immuneACCESS table as TCRdb keeps it, with only in-frame sequences that have V and J called. A part of the clones is gone; compared with another copy, unresolved V genes explain less than half, and the rest is unexplained. The V and J calls and clone size come from that table; D and trimming were worked out from the DNA. In all, the sample holds more than 50,000 clones, and 75% to 80% of those were seen once. The top ten constitute roughly 45% of the sample.

Whole blood was collected in K2EDTA tubes by collaborating institutions according to the institutions' own protocols. For TCRbeta analysis, collaborator samples were shipped as frozen whole blood, as isolated PBMCs, or as DNA extracted from either sample type. The full study reports these points: How much clinical and demographic metadata was included differed by source and by participant, and the metadata was provided uncurated.

Sequences were obtained from peripheral blood. This sequence originates from a man between 65 and 85 years old with active or convalescent COVID-19. Rearrangement joined TRBV6-2 or TRBV6-3 to TRBJ1-5; TRBD1 is possibly the D segment (6 matching bases). The CDR3 protein is CASSQGQPNQPQHF. In nucleotide form, the sequence is TGTGCCAGCAGCCAGGGGCAGCCCAATCAGCCCCAGCATTTT.